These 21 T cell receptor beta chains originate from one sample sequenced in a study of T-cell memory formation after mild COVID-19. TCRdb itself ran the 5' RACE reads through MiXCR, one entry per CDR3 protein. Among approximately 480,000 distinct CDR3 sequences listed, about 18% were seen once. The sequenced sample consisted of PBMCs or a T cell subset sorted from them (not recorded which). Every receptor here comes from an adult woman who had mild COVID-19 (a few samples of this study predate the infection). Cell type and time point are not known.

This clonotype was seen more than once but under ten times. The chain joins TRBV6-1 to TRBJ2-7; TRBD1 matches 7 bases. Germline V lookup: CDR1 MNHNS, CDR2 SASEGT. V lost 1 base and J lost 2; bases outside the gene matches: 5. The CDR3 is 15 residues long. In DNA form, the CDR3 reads TGTGCCAGCAGTGAAGTAGAGGGGGCGGCCTACGAGCAGTACTTC. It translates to CASSEVEGAAYEQYF.

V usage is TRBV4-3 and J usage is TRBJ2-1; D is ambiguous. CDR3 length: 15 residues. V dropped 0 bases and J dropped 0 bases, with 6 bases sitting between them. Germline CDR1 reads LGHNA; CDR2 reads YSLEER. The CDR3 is CASSQDGNSYNEQFF. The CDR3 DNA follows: TGCGCCAGCAGCCAAGATGGAAACTCCTACAATGAGCAGTTCTTC.

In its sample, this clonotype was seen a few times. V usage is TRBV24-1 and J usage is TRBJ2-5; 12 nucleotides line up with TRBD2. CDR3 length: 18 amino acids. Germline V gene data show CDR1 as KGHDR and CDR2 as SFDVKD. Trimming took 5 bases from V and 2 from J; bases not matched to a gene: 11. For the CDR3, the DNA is TGTGCCACCAGTGCGGGGAGGACTAGCGGGACTCAACAAGAGACCCAGTACTTC. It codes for CATSAGRTSGTQQETQYF.

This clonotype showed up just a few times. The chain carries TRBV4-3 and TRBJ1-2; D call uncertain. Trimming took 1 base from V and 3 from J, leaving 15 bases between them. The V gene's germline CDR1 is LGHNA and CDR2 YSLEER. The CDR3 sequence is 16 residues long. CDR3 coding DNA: TGCGCCAGCAGCCAAGCCCGGTATTGGTCGGACTATGGCTACACCTTC. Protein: CASSQARYWSDYGYTF.

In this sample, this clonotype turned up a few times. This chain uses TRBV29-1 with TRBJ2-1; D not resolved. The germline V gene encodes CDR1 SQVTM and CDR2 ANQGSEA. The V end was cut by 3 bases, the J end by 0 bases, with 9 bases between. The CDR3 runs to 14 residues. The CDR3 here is CSVETASSYNEQFF. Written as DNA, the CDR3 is TGCAGCGTTGAGACGGCTAGCTCCTACAATGAGCAGTTCTTC.

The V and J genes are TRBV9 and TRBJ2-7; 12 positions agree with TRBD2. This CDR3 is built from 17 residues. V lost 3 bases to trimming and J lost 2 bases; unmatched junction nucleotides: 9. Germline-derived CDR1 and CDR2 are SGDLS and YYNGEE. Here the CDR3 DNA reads TGTGCCAGCAGCGGACCTTCGTCTAGCGGGAGGGCCTACGAGCAGTACTTC. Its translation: CASSGPSSSGRAYEQYF.

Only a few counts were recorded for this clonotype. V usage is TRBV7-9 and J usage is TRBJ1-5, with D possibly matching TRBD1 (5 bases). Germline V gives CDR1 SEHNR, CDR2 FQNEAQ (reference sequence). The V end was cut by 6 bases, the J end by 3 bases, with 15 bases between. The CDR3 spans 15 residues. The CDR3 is CASSSPDSPNQPQHF. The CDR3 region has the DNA TGTGCCAGCAGTAGCCCCGACAGCCCCAATCAGCCCCAGCATTTT.

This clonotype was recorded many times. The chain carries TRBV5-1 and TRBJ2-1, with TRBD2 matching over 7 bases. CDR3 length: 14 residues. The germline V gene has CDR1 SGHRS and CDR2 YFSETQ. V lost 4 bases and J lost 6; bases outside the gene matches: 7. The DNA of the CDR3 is TGCGCCAGCAGCCGGGGAGGGATGGGCAATGAGCAGTTCTTC. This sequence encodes CASSRGGMGNEQFF.

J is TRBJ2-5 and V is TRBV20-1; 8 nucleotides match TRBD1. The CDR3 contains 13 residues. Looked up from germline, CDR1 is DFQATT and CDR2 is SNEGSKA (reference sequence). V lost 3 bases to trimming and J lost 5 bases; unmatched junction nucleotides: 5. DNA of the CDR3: TGCAGTGCTAGGGGGACAGGTCGGGAGACCCAGTACTTC. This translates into CSARGTGRETQYF.

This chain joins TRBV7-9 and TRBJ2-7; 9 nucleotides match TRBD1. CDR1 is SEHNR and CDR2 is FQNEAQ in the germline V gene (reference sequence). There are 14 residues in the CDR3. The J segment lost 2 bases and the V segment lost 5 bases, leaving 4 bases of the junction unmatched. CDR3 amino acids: CASSGTGNTYEQYF. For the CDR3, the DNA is TGTGCCAGCAGCGGGACAGGGAACACCTACGAGCAGTACTTC. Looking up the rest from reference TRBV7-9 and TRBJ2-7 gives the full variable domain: DTGVSQNPRHKITKRGQNVTFRCDPISEHNRLYWYRQTLGQGPEFLTYFQNEAQLEKSRLLSDRFSAERPKGSFSTLEIQRTEQGDSAMYLCASSGTGNTYEQYFGPGTRLTVT.

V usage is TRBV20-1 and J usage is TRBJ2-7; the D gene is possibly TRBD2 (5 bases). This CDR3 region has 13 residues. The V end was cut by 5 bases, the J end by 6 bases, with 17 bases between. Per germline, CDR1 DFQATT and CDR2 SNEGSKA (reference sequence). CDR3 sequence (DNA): TGCAGTGCTCCCCCCCGGCTAGCTGTCGAGCAGTACTTC. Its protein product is CSAPPRLAVEQYF.

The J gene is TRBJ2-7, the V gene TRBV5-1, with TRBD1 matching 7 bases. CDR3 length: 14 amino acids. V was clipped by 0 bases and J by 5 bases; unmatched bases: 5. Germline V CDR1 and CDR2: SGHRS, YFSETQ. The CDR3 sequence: CASSLEGTVNEQYF. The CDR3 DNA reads TGCGCCAGCAGCTTGGAAGGGACAGTGAACGAGCAGTACTTC.

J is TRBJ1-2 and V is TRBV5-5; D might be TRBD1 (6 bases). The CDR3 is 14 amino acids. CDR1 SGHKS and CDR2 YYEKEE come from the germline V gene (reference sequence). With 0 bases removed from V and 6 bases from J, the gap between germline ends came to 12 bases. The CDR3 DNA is TGTGCCAGCAGCTTGGTGGCAGGGGACCATGGCTACACCTTC. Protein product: CASSLVAGDHGYTF.

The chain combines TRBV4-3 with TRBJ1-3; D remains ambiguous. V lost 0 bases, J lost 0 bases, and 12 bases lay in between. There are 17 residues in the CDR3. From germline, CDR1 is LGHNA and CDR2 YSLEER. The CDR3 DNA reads TGCGCCAGCAGCCAAGATTTTCGGAGGTTCTCTGGAAACACCATATATTTT. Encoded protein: CASSQDFRRFSGNTIYF.

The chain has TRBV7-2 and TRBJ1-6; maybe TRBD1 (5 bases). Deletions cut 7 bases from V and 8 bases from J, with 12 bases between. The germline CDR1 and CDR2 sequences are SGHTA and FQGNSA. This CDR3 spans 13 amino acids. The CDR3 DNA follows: TGTGCCAGCAATCAGGGAGGGTATTCACCCCTCCACTTT. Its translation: CASNQGGYSPLHF.

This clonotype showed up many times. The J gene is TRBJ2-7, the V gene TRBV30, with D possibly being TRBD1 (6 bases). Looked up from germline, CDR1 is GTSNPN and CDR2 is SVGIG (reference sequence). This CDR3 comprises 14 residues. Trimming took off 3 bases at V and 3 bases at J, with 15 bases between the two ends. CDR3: CAWSAHGTHYEQYF. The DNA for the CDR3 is TGTGCCTGGAGCGCTCACGGGACACACTACGAGCAGTACTTC.

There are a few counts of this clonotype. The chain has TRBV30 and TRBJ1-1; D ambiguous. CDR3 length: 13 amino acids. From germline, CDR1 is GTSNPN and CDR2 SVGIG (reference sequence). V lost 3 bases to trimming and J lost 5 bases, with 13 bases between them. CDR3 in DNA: TGTGCCTGGAGGGTGGAGATAGAGACTGAAGCTTTCTTT. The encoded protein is CAWRVEIETEAFF.

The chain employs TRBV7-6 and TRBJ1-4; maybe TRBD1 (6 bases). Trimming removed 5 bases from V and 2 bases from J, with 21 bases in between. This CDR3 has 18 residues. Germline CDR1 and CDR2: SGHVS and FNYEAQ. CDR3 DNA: TGTGCCAGCAGCCGTCTGTTCGGGGGCTGGAATACTAATGAAAAACTGTTTTTT. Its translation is CASSRLFGGWNTNEKLFF.

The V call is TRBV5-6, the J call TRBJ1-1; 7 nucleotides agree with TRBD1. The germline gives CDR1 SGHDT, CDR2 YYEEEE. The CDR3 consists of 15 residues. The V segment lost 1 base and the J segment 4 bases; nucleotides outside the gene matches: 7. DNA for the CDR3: TGTGCCAGCAGCTTGACACCGACAGGGACCACTGAAGCTTTCTTT. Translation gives CASSLTPTGTTEAFF.

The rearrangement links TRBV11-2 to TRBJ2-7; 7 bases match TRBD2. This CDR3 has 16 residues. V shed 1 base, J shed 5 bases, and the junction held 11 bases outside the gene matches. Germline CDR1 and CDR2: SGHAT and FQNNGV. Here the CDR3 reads CASSLGLRGSGNEQYF. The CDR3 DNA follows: TGTGCCAGCAGCTTAGGCCTTAGGGGCAGCGGGAACGAGCAGTACTTC.

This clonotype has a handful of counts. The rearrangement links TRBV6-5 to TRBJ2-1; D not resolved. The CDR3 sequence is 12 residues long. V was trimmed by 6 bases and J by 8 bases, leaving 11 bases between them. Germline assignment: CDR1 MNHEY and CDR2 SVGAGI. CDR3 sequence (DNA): TGTGCCAGCAGCTGGGGTCGAGATGAGCAGTTCTTC. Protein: CASSWGRDEQFF.